These T cell receptor beta chains were read from a single sample in a study of control samples from healthy donors and cancer patients. Assay used: immunoSEQ multiplex PCR; TCRdb lists only in-frame clones, some missing. The table shows approximately 150,000 clones, with approximately 93% occurring only once. The specimen sequenced was blood. The origin of the receptors is a man between 18 and 35 years old in good health. Each CDR3 is given with its conserved first and last residue. Fields, in order: V gene, D gene, CDR3 protein. D genes are given only for firm matches.

TRBV19 | NA | CASSIRDRKEKLFF
TRBV23-1 | TRBD1 | CASSQSWTGTISNQPQHF
TRBV29-1 | NA | CSVARNTEAFF
TRBV11-2 | TRBD2 | CASSLWTSGAYEQYF
TRBV21-1 | NA | CASRLPWTSGLEDEQFF
TRBV5-1 | NA | CASSSFWDEQFF
TRBV19 | NA | CASTERMNTEAFF
TRBV6-5 | TRBD2 | CASSYSAGGADTQYF
TRBV28 | NA | CATGHRDSNQPQHF
TRBV10-3 | NA | CAISDRHNQPQHF
TRBV5-5 | TRBD1 | CASSLHRGISEQYF
TRBV28 | NA | CASSLPRTEQFF
TRBV5-6 | NA | CASSLANAQPQHF
TRBV7-3 | NA | CASSPRGAEYIYNEQFF
TRBV27 | NA | CASSLTDRYEQYF
TRBV12-3/TRBV12-4 | NA | CASSYLGTGELFF
TRBV5-4 | NA | CASSLGTLLNTEAFF
TRBV30 | TRBD1 | CAWTRDRGNGYTF
TRBV28 | TRBD1 | CASSSGQGVEDTQYF
TRBV3-1/TRBV3-2 | NA | CASSQDGSSSREQFF
TRBV4-1 | NA | CASSQGVHTGELFF
TRBV7-7 | TRBD2 | CASSLPIWSGRALYEQYF
TRBV5-1 | NA | CASSNPPGSLSSYNEQFF
TRBV11-2 | NA | CASSLDRPTGGYTF
TRBV7-9 | NA | CASSLGNQPQHF
TRBV11-2 | NA | CASSSLGSGLYNEQFF
TRBV27 | NA | CASSEARGLSGANVLTF
TRBV9 | TRBD2 | CASSVDAAGEQFPQTQYF
TRBV9 | TRBD2 | CASSVEGGAGGRETQYF
TRBV9 | NA | CASSVSPTAGSEAFF
TRBV4-2 | NA | CASSPAPGFAYEQYF
TRBV5-6 | TRBD2 | CASSLGLTSGRSTYNEQFF
TRBV5-8 | NA | CASSYTPSLAKNIQYF
TRBV7-9 | NA | CASSLLSNNEQFF
TRBV4-3 | NA | CASSQDRGLGARDTQYF
TRBV29-1 | NA | CSVEVRGFSGNTIYF
TRBV27 | TRBD2 | CASSWAGARGEQYF
TRBV27 | NA | CASSSNLHQPQHF
TRBV5-1 | NA | CASSFRTLGGGVEKLFF
TRBV18 | TRBD2 | CASSELAGGTDTQYF
TRBV30 | NA | CAWRSSRDYGYTF